The clone carrying this T cell receptor delta chain was detected ten times or more. A far larger clone is just one base off, so this is likely a read error. Bulk repertoires came from Vgamma9/Vdelta2+ or Vdelta2-negative gammadelta T cells flow-sorted from PBMC. There are 20 residues in the CDR3. The germline V gene encodes CDR1 GEAIGNYY and CDR2 EKD. Deletions cut 3 bases from V and 1 base from J, with 29 bases between. The data are from a study of γδ T cells in repeated Plasmodium falciparum infection. Both TRG and TRD chains were sequenced from each sorted sample. TCRdb re-called the multiplex PCR reads using CATT. The sample records under 65,000 delta-chain clones, 1.7% being singletons.

The J gene is TRDJ1, the V gene TRDV2; D is perhaps TRDD3 (6 bases). This receptor was identified in a pool of human donors (malaria-infected and uninfected, not separated). The specimen sequenced was gamma-delta T cells from blood. CDR3 sequence (DNA): TGTGCCTGTGACGCTCTTAGAGTACTGGGTGGGCCGGTCATCACCGATAAACTCATCTTT. Its protein is CACDALRVLGGPVITDKLIF.